This TCR beta chain was profiled in a study of spatial heterogeneity in lung cancer. A single record per CDR3 protein comes from TCRdb applying MiXCR to the 5' RACE reads. Among roughly 8,000 distinct CDR3 sequences listed, over 7.5% were seen once. This sample's time point: sample taken at primary tumor resection. Without sorting, whole RNA was sequenced from tumor, nontumor lung or frozen PBMC. The CDR3 runs 17 residues. Looked up from germline, CDR1 is MNHEY and CDR2 is SMNVEV (reference sequence). V lost 4 bases to trimming and J lost 4 bases; unmatched junction nucleotides: 12. This clonotype is medium-sized (0.01 to 0.1%).

V usage is TRBV27 and J usage is TRBJ2-5; 10 bases are shared with TRBD2. The sequenced sample was PBMCs, obtained at surgery. This receptor was obtained from a female donor with early-stage non-small cell lung cancer. This chain's CDR3 is CASSSKKTSGYRETQYF. CDR3 nucleotides: TGTGCCAGCAGTTCCAAAAAGACTAGCGGGTATCGAGAGACCCAGTACTTC.